This TCR beta chain is from a study of blood T cell repertoires in COVID-19. Living in under 30 US areas, the participants were between about 18 and 95 years of age. In Cohort 3, a recovered donor had either two negative PCRs, clearance, or symptom resolution. Original data processing: For nucleated cells, counts were estimated from reference gene primer amplification. Repertoires were generated with immunoSEQ multiplex PCR, while TCRdb's copy carries only in-frame clones and drops some. D and trimming were read from the DNA, whereas the V and J calls and clone size are those reported in that table. This repertoire shows more than 300,000 clones, 92% found once; its top ten account for approximately 17%. The CDR3 length is 12 residues. Deletions cut 0 bases from V and 11 bases from J, with 6 bases between. The germline V gene has CDR1 SGHRS and CDR2 YFSETQ.

This clonotype was sampled from a woman between 25 and 40 years old who had recovered from COVID-19. Sequences were obtained from PBMCs or T cells enriched from blood (not recorded which). The rearrangement links TRBV5-1 to TRBJ1-6; D not certain. For the CDR3, the DNA is TGCGCCAGCAGCTTGGATAAGCCACCCCTCCACTTT. Encoded protein: CASSLDKPPLHF.